A selection of T cell receptor beta chains follows, all from one sample in a study of TIL therapy for anti-PD-1-resistant metastatic lung cancer. Clones were read by immunoSEQ multiplex PCR, and TCRdb kept only the in-frame ones, dropping some. The sample has more than 20,000 clones, approximately 70% seen once; the top ten hold under 2.5%. The source material was blood, sampled at baseline. The receptors here all came from a person aged 25 to 80 with non-small cell lung cancer. Both conserved end residues are part of each CDR3. A D gene is named only where the DNA matches it firmly. Some rows mark clone size as missing; the rest say once, few, many or name a class of expanded clone.

abundance	v_gene	d_gene	j_gene	CDR3nt	CDR3aa
NA	TRBV4-2	NA	TRBJ1-1	TGTGCCAGCAGCCTACCGGGGGTCACTGAAGCTTTCTTT	CASSLPGVTEAFF
NA	TRBV3-1/TRBV3-2	NA	TRBJ1-3	TGTGCCAGCAGCCCCCCCCGTGGAAACACCATATATTTT	CASSPPRGNTIYF
NA	TRBV19	TRBD2	TRBJ2-1	TGTGCCAGTAGTATTCCTCCACGACTAGCGGGAACCCGCTCCTACAATGAGCAGTTCTTC	CASSIPPRLAGTRSYNEQFF
NA	TRBV5-1	NA	TRBJ2-3	TGCGCCAGCAGTCAGAGCGGATATAGCACAGATACGCAGTATTTT	CASSQSGYSTDTQYF
few	TRBV7-9	NA	TRBJ2-3	TGTGCCAGCAGCTCCCAATCCGGGGGCCCCGATACGCAGTATTTT	CASSSQSGGPDTQYF
few	TRBV5-4	NA	TRBJ1-2	TGTGCCAGCAGCTTGGAGTACGGTGGCTACACCTTC	CASSLEYGGYTF
NA	TRBV10-3	NA	TRBJ1-1	TGTGCCATCAGTGAGTTAGGGTACACTGAAGCTTTCTTT	CAISELGYTEAFF
NA	TRBV30	NA	TRBJ1-2	TGTGCCTGGAGTGTAAGTCTCCCGGGGTATGGCTACACCTTC	CAWSVSLPGYGYTF
NA	TRBV19	NA	TRBJ2-5	TGTGCCAGTAGTACGGGGAGCGGACTTCAAGAGACCCAGTACTTC	CASSTGSGLQETQYF
NA	TRBV10-3	TRBD1	TRBJ1-1	TGTGCCATCAGGGGGACAGAAATGAACACTGAAGCTTTCTTT	CAIRGTEMNTEAFF
few	TRBV19	TRBD1	TRBJ1-4	TGTGCCAGTAGTGGGACAGCGGGTGAAAAACTGTTTTTT	CASSGTAGEKLFF
NA	TRBV2	TRBD1	TRBJ1-2	TGTGCCAGCAGTCCCGAGACAGGGTTGTTTGGCTACACCTTC	CASSPETGLFGYTF
NA	TRBV7-9	TRBD2	TRBJ2-1	TGTGCCAGCAGTCAGACTCCTAGCGGGAGTTACAATGAGCAGTTCTTC	CASSQTPSGSYNEQFF
NA	TRBV9	NA	TRBJ1-2	TGTGCCAGCAGCGTAGCCGGATATGGCTACACCTTC	CASSVAGYGYTF
NA	TRBV6-1	NA	TRBJ2-2	TGTGCCAGCAGTGAAGTAGGAAGGAACACCGGGGAGCTGTTTTTT	CASSEVGRNTGELFF
NA	TRBV5-4	NA	TRBJ1-1	TGTGCCAGCAGCTCCCGAAGGGGGACTGAAGCTTTCTTT	CASSSRRGTEAFF